This paragraph reports one T cell receptor beta chain. Antigen specificity is unknown. This sample stems from a study of blood T cells in healthy people across ages. Study-level information: Template switching recovered approximately one barcoded beta molecule for every two T cells. Study-level results: The study found more naive CD4+ cells and higher diversity in long-lived than aged donors.

J lost 1 base, V lost 3 bases, and 4 bases had no gene match. Germline V gives CDR1 DFQATT, CDR2 SNEGSKA (reference sequence). The CDR3 is made up of 15 amino acids. A second PCR of 7 to 11 cycles used a sample-barcoded 5' primer and a J-beta primer mix. Template switching added a 12-random-nucleotide identifier to every cDNA molecule. TCRdb reprocessed the 5' RACE reads with MiXCR, giving one entry per CDR3 protein. The sample yields roughly 790,000 distinct CDR3 sequences, roughly two fifths seen once. Sequencing used blood. The chain uses TRBV20-1 and TRBJ2-7; 12 nucleotides match TRBD2. The TCR originated in a woman between 55 and 75 years old in good health. For the CDR3, the DNA is TGCAGTGCTAGGGATACTAGCGGGGGGTCCTACGAGCAGTACTTC. This sequence encodes CSARDTSGGSYEQYF.